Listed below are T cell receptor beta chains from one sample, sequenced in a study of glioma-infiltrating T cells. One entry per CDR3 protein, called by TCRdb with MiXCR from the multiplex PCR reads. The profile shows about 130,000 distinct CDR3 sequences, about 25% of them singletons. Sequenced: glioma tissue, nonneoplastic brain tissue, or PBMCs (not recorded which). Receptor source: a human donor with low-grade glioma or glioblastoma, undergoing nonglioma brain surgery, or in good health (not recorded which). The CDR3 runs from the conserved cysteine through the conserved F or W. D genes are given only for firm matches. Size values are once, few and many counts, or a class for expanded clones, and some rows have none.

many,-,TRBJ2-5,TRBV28,TGTGCCAGCAGTTTAGGGACAAGACAAGAGACCCAGTACTTC,CASSLGTRQETQYF
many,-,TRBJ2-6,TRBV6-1,TGTGCCAGCAGTTCAGGGACGAGCTCTGGGGCCAACGTCCTGACTTTC,CASSSGTSSGANVLTF
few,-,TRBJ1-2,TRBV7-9,TGTGCCAGCAGCTTCGGAACCGTTAACTATGGCTACACCTTC,CASSFGTVNYGYTF
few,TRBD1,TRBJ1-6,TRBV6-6,TGTGCCAGCAGTTATTCGACAGGGGGCGGTTCACCCCTCCACTTT,CASSYSTGGGSPLHF
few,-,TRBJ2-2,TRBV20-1,TGCAGTGCTAGAGATCCCAGAAGGGCCGGGGAGCTGTTTTTT,CSARDPRRAGELFF
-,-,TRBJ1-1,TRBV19,TGTGCCAGTAGTATAGCACCAGGGAATACTGAAGCTTTCTTT,CASSIAPGNTEAFF
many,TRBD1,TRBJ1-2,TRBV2,TGTGCCAGCAGTCGGGAGGACAGGGAGGGCTATGGCTACACCTTC,CASSREDREGYGYTF
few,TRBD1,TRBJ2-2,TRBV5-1,TGCGCCAGCAGCTTGGCCCTAAGGACAGGGGGCACCGGGGAGCTGTTTTTT,CASSLALRTGGTGELFF
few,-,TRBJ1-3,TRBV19,TGTGCCAGTAGTAGATTACAGGGAACCTCTGGAAACACCATATATTTT,CASSRLQGTSGNTIYF
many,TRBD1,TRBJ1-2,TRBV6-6,TGTGCCAGCAGTTACCGTGGGGGACAGTCAACGAACTATGGCTACACCTTC,CASSYRGGQSTNYGYTF
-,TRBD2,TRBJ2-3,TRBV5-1,TGCGCCAGCAGCTTGGGGACTAGCGGTACCACAGATACGCAGTATTTT,CASSLGTSGTTDTQYF
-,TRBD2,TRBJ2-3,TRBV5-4,TGTGCCAGCATCCACACGAGGGCTAGCGGGGGGGCGCCCACAGATACGCAGTATTTT,CASIHTRASGGAPTDTQYF
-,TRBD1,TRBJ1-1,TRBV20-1,TGCAGTGCCCACAGGGGGAACACTGAAGCTTTCTTT,CSAHRGNTEAFF
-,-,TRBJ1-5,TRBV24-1,TGTGCCACCACCGACAGGAGAAATCAGCCCCAGCATTTT,CATTDRRNQPQHF
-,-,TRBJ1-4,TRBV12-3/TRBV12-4,TGTGCCAGCAGTTTAGGGACAGAGGACAGTCGGAGTGAAAAACTGTTTTTT,CASSLGTEDSRSEKLFF
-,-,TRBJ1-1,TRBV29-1,TGCAGCGTTGAAAGGGAGAACACTGAGGCTTTCTTT,CSVERENTEAFF
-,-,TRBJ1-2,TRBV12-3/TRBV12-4,TGTGCCAGCCATAGCGTTGGGACCAACTATGGCTACACCTTC,CASHSVGTNYGYTF
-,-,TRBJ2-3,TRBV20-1,TGCAGTGCTAGAGGGTTAGCGGTGACAGATACGCAGTATTTT,CSARGLAVTDTQYF
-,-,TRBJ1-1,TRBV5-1,TGCGCCAGCAGCGCAACCACTGAAGCTTTCTTT,CASSATTEAFF
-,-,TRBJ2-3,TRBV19,TGTGCCAGTACCAGGACTAGCACAGATACGCAGTATTTT,CASTRTSTDTQYF